This T cell receptor beta chain was recorded in a study of T cell responses to AZD1222 COVID-19 vaccine (dated by TCRdb to the early 2020s). Background for the entire study: TCR sequencing was performed for 230 to 250 trial participants, of whom around 210 were given two doses of AZD1222 and approximately 25 were given two doses of MenACWY control vaccine. Trial participants were enrolled by age into 18-55, 56-69 and 70-plus year subgroups, with roughly 150, 30 and 60 TCR-sequenced participants respectively. Study-wide findings and limitations: Conclusions about previously exposed vaccinees were limited because only six AZD1222 recipients were SARS-CoV-2 seropositive at baseline. Reportedly, close to half of the unique spike-specific TCRs recognized epitopes lying outside the regions that are mutated in the B.1.351 and B.1.1.7 variants. No day 14 peak-response samples were available, so repertoires were characterized only after the peak T cell response. The 56-69-year group was small, and its depth increase did not reach significance, likely because of low power. CD4 TCRs associated with the vaccine covered the entire spike protein, and the dominant responses were in regions 160-218 and 743-854. Spike-specific TCR breadth and depth rose significantly after two AZD1222 doses compared with day 0 and with MenACWY recipients. Most participants were white British and females outnumbered males, and the authors suggested that clonal diversity may have been underestimated.

V is shortened by 5 bases, J by 8 bases, and the region joining them spans 18 bases. The germline V gene sets CDR1 to SGHAT and CDR2 to FQNNGV. The CDR3 goes from the cysteine to the phenylalanine over 14 residues. Only CDR3 DNA is held: 42 bases, read in frame from base 1. Regarding this clone: What this receptor recognizes is not known. Base quality data are lacking; no much larger clone is found one base away.

Read against the paper, the sample's time point label means: about 28 days (+/-7) after the second vaccine dose. AZD1222 recipients whose second dose came at about 4 weeks and those whose second dose came at about 12 weeks were combined into one group, since spike-specific TCR depth and breadth did not differ between the two schedules. Vaccinee samples were obtained from the UK trials COV001 and COV002, which included a single-blind randomized controlled phase 2/3 trial of AZD1222 (ChAdOx1 nCoV-19) in healthy adults. For TCRbeta chain sequencing, PBMC samples from trial participants were taken at day 0 and at day 28 after the second dose. The CDR3 regions of human TCRbeta chains were analyzed by immunosequencing. On the authors' methods: TCRs in the repertoires were compared against a reference library of SARS-CoV-2-specific TCRs that had been generated with the MIRA antigen-specificity platform. Breadth was defined as the fraction of unique TCRs that were SARS-CoV-2-associated. Depth was defined as the fraction of total T cells that were SARS-CoV-2-associated. Using the MIRA data, each spike-specific TCR was assigned both to the spike region to which the TCR was reactive and to a CD4 or CD8 class. Log10-transformed breadth and depth values were compared by one-way ANOVA with Sidak's multiple comparisons tests. The immuneACCESS repertoire file appears here via TCRdb, limited to in-frame rearrangements. These files lack a portion of the clones; in checked studies, under half of the deficit traces to unresolved V genes, and the cause of the others is not known. V, J and clone size are taken as reported in that table, and D and trimming were inferred from the DNA itself. The sample table holds about 89,000 clones, of which 85% to 95% were seen once. The top ten hold 9.5% to 13% of the sample.

Specimen: peripheral blood, collected 28 days after the second AZD1222 dose. The TCR sequence derives from an adult who received the AZD1222 COVID-19 vaccine. This sequence uses TRBV11-2 and TRBJ1-2; a confident D gene designation cannot be given. The DNA sequence follows: TGTGCCAGCAGCCTGAGTTCTACTTTGGGAGGCTACACCTTC. This translates into CASSLSSTLGGYTF.